The entry that follows covers one T cell receptor (beta chain) sequence. Its specific antigen is unknown. Base qualities are not provided; no much larger clone lies one nucleotide away. Libraries were built with 5' RACE. Sequencing took place on an Illumina HiSeq 2500. A second 7 to 11 cycle PCR used a sample-barcoded 5' primer and a J-beta primer mix. A unique molecular identifier was introduced onto each TCR beta cDNA molecule by a template-switch 5' adaptor carrying 12 random nucleotides. At least 3 million CDR3-containing paired-end reads were obtained from each sample. First-strand cDNA synthesis was performed from all RNA using the Mint cDNA synthesis kit, with priming by a TRBC-specific oligonucleotide. All cDNA was treated with uracil-DNA glycosylase and then went through a first 18-cycle PCR with the universal primers M1SS and BC2_uni_R. Concerning the study's data processing: For normalization, 1 million high-quality reads, each with a distinct molecular identifier, were randomly selected from each sample. Instead of being binned into consensus sequences, reads that shared molecular identifiers were thrown out. CDR3 identification, clonotype clustering and error correction used MiTCR with a Q25 quality threshold and the strictest error-elimination algorithm. A nonparametric unseen species model with Euler transformation was used to estimate lower-bound total TCR beta diversity. The public reads were quality trimmed at Q25 with fastp and then assembled into clones with MiXCR by TCRdb, keeping productive beta chains. Merged by CDR3 protein, the rows form single entries marked with the most common genes and DNA. TCRdb assigned the V and J calls; the authors' analysis was not used. The sample table holds about 2 million distinct CDR3 sequences, of which 49% were seen once. In total, the top ten clones hold 2% to 2.5% of the sample.

This entry comes from a study of blood T cells in healthy people across ages (dated by TCRdb to between 2015 and 2016). Some background on the complete study: In model experiments, template switching captured roughly one uniquely barcoded TCR beta cDNA molecule for every two T cells. The study measured age-related changes in TCR beta repertoire diversity using deep sequencing normalized with unique cDNA molecular identifiers. Donors of different ages were randomly distributed across sequencing lanes to avoid experimental bias. Four age groups were formed from the donors: young (average 16 years), middle-aged (more than 35), aged (around 68) and long-lived (about 80). For two donors (one aged 18 to 29 and one aged 80 or older), the study analyzed two additional independent replicas of 1 million unique cDNA reads from the same blood draw. Here is what the overall study found, with its caveats: The long-lived group showed more naive CD4+ T cells, fewer expanded clones and increased TCR diversity than the aged group, suggesting age selection. Because profiling used bulk unsorted PBMCs, naive and antigen-experienced compartments could not be compared conclusively. A strong correlation was found between observed TCR beta diversity and the percentage of naive T cells measured by flow cytometry. As age increased, observed TCR beta diversity per million T cells dropped in a roughly linear way, and a significant reduction was already evident by age 40. Total diversity estimates from one million sequenced T cells were considered lower bounds and underestimates. Because the CMV infection status of the donors was unknown, age-related changes in expanded clonotypes may potentially have been confounded.

Systemically healthy Caucasian individuals from Russia, approximately 39 in total and aged about 6 to 90 years, were included as donors. Approximately 9.3 milliliters of peripheral blood were collected from each donor into EDTA-treated Vacutainer tubes. PBMCs were isolated by Ficoll-Paque density-gradient centrifugation, with at least 7 million obtained per sample. Trizol reagent was used to extract total RNA from the PBMCs, yielding at least 5 micrograms per sample. Naive CD45RAhigh/CD27high T cell percentages were measured by flow cytometry on a PBMC aliquot from every donor. The TCR sequence derives from a woman in her thirties or forties in good health. The source material was blood.

The sequenced DNA: TGTGCCAGCAGTGAAGGTTCAGCTCCGACAGGAAATCAGCCCCAGCATTTT. It translates to CASSEGSAPTGNQPQHF. The chain joins TRBV6-1 to TRBJ1-5; a tentative D match to TRBD1 spans 6 bases. The CDR3 runs 17 residues from the cysteine to the phenylalanine. Here the CDR3 DNA is all that survives: 51 bases in frame from base 1. The germline V gene yields MNHNS for CDR1 and SASEGT for CDR2. V is shortened by 1 base, J by 4 bases, and the region joining them spans 17 bases.